Listed below are T cell receptor beta chains from one sample, sequenced in a study of CD8 T cells in Susac syndrome. TCRdb re-derived calls from the immunoSEQ multiplex PCR reads in MiXCR, one entry per CDR3 protein. The sample contains approximately 50,000 distinct CDR3 sequences, about 95% of which appear only once. The source material was CD8+ T cells from PBMCs. These receptors originate from a human donor with Susac syndrome. CDR3s include the opening cysteine and the closing phenylalanine or tryptophan. A D gene is named only where the DNA matches it firmly. Clone size, where shown, is once, few, many, or a class for clones that have expanded.

CSARDEKPGQPQHF | TGCAGTGCTAGAGACGAAAAACCAGGTCAGCCCCAGCATTTT | TRBV20-1 | . | . | TRBJ1-5
CAISESQARAYNQPQHF | TGTGCCATCAGTGAGTCTCAAGCCAGGGCTTACAATCAGCCCCAGCATTTT | TRBV10-3 | . | . | TRBJ1-5
CSARDPSRGKEKLFF | TGCAGTGCTAGAGATCCGAGCCGAGGAAAAGAAAAACTGTTTTTT | TRBV20-1 | . | . | TRBJ1-4
CAWTTGGRRDIQYF | TGTGCCTGGACCACCGGGGGCCGGCGGGACATTCAGTACTTC | TRBV30 | . | . | TRBJ2-4
CASSSSQGQGLWDIQYF | TGTGCCAGCAGTTCCTCTCAAGGACAGGGCCTTTGGGACATTCAGTACTTC | TRBV6-5 | TRBD1 | once | TRBJ2-4
CASSLPGQGPNTEAFF | TGTGCCAGTAGTCTTCCGGGACAGGGCCCGAACACTGAAGCTTTCTTT | TRBV19 | TRBD1 | . | TRBJ1-1
CASSQVYWGQGATPLHF | TGTGCCAGCAGCCAAGTCTACTGGGGACAGGGCGCGACACCCCTCCACTTT | TRBV3-1 | TRBD1 | . | TRBJ1-6
CSASLSGAFQETQYF | TGCAGTGCTTCCCTTTCGGGGGCCTTCCAAGAGACCCAGTACTTC | TRBV20-1 | . | once | TRBJ2-5
CAWSMKVLTF | TGTGCCTGGAGTATGAAAGTCCTGACTTTC | TRBV30 | . | . | TRBJ2-6
CASSSRGRVNTQYF | TGTGCCAGCAGTTCCAGGGGGCGCGTGAATACGCAGTATTTT | TRBV28 | TRBD1 | . | TRBJ2-3
CASSQQGLGDQETQYF | TGTGCCAGCAGCCAACAGGGGTTGGGGGACCAAGAGACCCAGTACTTC | TRBV3-1 | . | . | TRBJ2-5
CASEWTRNSNQPQHF | TGTGCCAGTGAATGGACACGTAATAGCAATCAGCCCCAGCATTTT | TRBV19 | . | once | TRBJ1-5
CASSPEGTGTYEQYF | TGTGCCAGCAGCCCGGAAGGGACAGGAACCTACGAGCAGTACTTC | TRBV5-4 | TRBD1 | . | TRBJ2-7
CSARRDPRNNEQFF | TGCAGTGCTAGACGGGATCCCCGTAACAATGAGCAGTTCTTC | TRBV20-1 | . | . | TRBJ2-1
CASSSKGANEQFF | TGCGCCAGCAGCAGCAAGGGCGCCAATGAGCAGTTCTTC | TRBV4-1 | . | . | TRBJ2-1
CASSYSVDRDTEAFF | TGTGCCAGCAGTTACTCGGTGGACAGGGATACTGAAGCTTTCTTT | TRBV6-2/TRBV6-3 | TRBD1 | . | TRBJ1-1
CASSSIAGANTGELFF | TGTGCCAGCAGCTCGATAGCGGGGGCGAACACCGGGGAGCTGTTTTTT | TRBV7-6 | TRBD2 | . | TRBJ2-2
CASSERRVANRNQPQHF | TGTGCCAGCAGTGAACGCCGGGTTGCTAACCGCAATCAGCCCCAGCATTTT | TRBV2 | . | . | TRBJ1-5
CSVGPGTASSYEQYF | TGCAGCGTTGGCCCCGGGACCGCCAGCTCCTACGAGCAGTACTTC | TRBV29-1 | . | . | TRBJ2-7
CASSFLAGRTTEAFF | TGTGCCAGCAGCTTTTTAGCAGGGAGGACCACTGAAGCTTTCTTT | TRBV7-9 | . | . | TRBJ1-1
CASSSTGAGQETQYF | TGCGCCAGCAGTTCGACAGGGGCTGGGCAAGAGACCCAGTACTTC | TRBV5-1 | TRBD1 | . | TRBJ2-5
CAISEPGTADQPQHF | TGTGCCATCAGTGAGCCTGGGACAGCAGATCAGCCCCAGCATTTT | TRBV10-3 | TRBD1 | . | TRBJ1-5
CASSPPTGSVRNQPQHF | TGTGCCAGCAGCCCCCCGACAGGGAGTGTGCGCAATCAGCCCCAGCATTTT | TRBV7-8 | TRBD1 | . | TRBJ1-5
CSAQGGNIQYF | TGCAGTGCTCAAGGAGGGAACATTCAGTACTTC | TRBV20-1 | . | . | TRBJ2-4
CASSRWGQGNTEAFF | TGTGCCAGCAGTCGCTGGGGTCAGGGGAACACTGAAGCTTTCTTT | TRBV7-8 | . | . | TRBJ1-1
CASSLGARGAAF | TGTGCCAGCAGCTTAGGGGCCAGGGGCGCAGCCTTC | TRBV13 | . | . | TRBJ1-2
CASSATSRGTETQYF | TGTGCCAGCAGCGCCACTAGCCGGGGAACAGAGACCCAGTACTTC | TRBV6-6 | . | . | TRBJ2-5
CASSSQGRGGANEQYF | TGTGCCAGCAGCTCCCAGGGGAGAGGGGGGGCCAACGAGCAGTACTTC | TRBV7-9 | . | . | TRBJ2-7
CASSYGPSQYF | TGTGCCAGCAGTTACGGTCCCTCCCAGTACTTC | TRBV6-5 | . | . | TRBJ2-5
CSVDSGGNGYTF | TGCAGCGTTGATTCAGGGGGAAATGGCTACACCTTC | TRBV29-1 | TRBD1 | . | TRBJ1-2
CASSPPRRLSTDTQYF | TGTGCCAGCTCACCACCCCGCAGGCTAAGCACAGATACGCAGTATTTT | TRBV18 | . | . | TRBJ2-3
CASSPPTTGGYTDTQYF | TGTGCCAGCTCACCACCTACGACAGGAGGGTACACAGATACGCAGTATTTT | TRBV18 | . | . | TRBJ2-3
CASSQVFRETQYF | TGTGCCAGCAGCCAAGTTTTTCGGGAGACCCAGTACTTC | TRBV14 | . | . | TRBJ2-5
CASSPVPGPYHQPQHF | TGTGCCAGCTCACCGGTGCCGGGGCCCTATCATCAGCCCCAGCATTTT | TRBV18 | . | . | TRBJ1-5
CASSRSLINIQYF | TGTGCCAGCAGCCGTAGCCTAATAAACATTCAGTACTTC | TRBV7-9 | . | . | TRBJ2-4
CASTPNQGGELFF | TGTGCCAGCACCCCTAACCAGGGCGGGGAGCTGTTTTTT | TRBV9 | . | . | TRBJ2-2
CASSVYDASSYEQYF | TGTGCCAGCAGCGTGTATGACGCCAGCTCCTACGAGCAGTACTTC | TRBV9 | . | . | TRBJ2-7
CASSSEGGAPQETQYF | TGTGCCAGCAGCTCAGAGGGCGGGGCGCCTCAAGAGACCCAGTACTTC | TRBV9 | . | . | TRBJ2-5
CSARPGSWQETQYF | TGCAGTGCTAGGCCCGGCAGTTGGCAAGAGACCCAGTACTTC | TRBV20-1 | . | . | TRBJ2-5
CSVEGQNANTGELFF | TGCAGCGTTGAAGGGCAGAACGCGAACACCGGGGAGCTGTTTTTT | TRBV29-1 | . | . | TRBJ2-2
CASSLGSGLNEQFF | TGTGCCAGCAGCTTAGGGTCCGGGCTCAATGAGCAGTTCTTC | TRBV7-6 | . | . | TRBJ2-1
CASSLSLAGGLGTQYF | TGTGCCAGCAGTTTATCGCTAGCGGGGGGCCTCGGGACCCAGTACTTC | TRBV28 | TRBD2 | . | TRBJ2-5
CASSPRTGSYEQYF | TGTGCCAGCAGCCCGCGGACAGGGTCCTACGAGCAGTACTTC | TRBV7-9 | TRBD1 | . | TRBJ2-7
CASSGPDTQYF | TGTGCCAGTAGTGGCCCAGATACGCAGTATTTT | TRBV19 | . | . | TRBJ2-3
CASSQGGTRSDTQYF | TGTGCCAGCAGCCAAGGGGGGACTAGGTCAGATACGCAGTATTTT | TRBV3-1 | TRBD2 | . | TRBJ2-3
CASSEMGDYGYTF | TGTGCCAGCAGCGAGATGGGAGACTATGGCTACACCTTC | TRBV9 | . | . | TRBJ1-2
CASSPPGLAGAYNEQFF | TGTGCCAGCAGCCCACCGGGACTAGCGGGGGCCTACAATGAGCAGTTCTTC | TRBV3-1 | TRBD2 | once | TRBJ2-1
CASSQGTVDNEQFF | TGCGCCAGCAGCCAAGGGACAGTAGACAATGAGCAGTTCTTC | TRBV4-3 | . | . | TRBJ2-1
CSVVIDTYNEQFF | TGCAGCGTTGTCATTGATACCTACAATGAGCAGTTCTTC | TRBV29-1 | . | once | TRBJ2-1
CASSQDKGSYNEQFF | TGTGCCAGCAGCCAGGACAAAGGCTCCTACAATGAGCAGTTCTTC | TRBV13 | . | . | TRBJ2-1
CASSGGTGTSYEQYF | TGTGCCAGCAGCGGAGGGACAGGGACCTCCTACGAGCAGTACTTC | TRBV9 | TRBD1 | . | TRBJ2-7
CASSSSAGVGTGELFF | TGTGCCAGCAGCTCGTCAGCGGGGGTAGGCACCGGGGAGCTGTTTTTT | TRBV7-9 | TRBD2 | . | TRBJ2-2
CSVVGSAGRGAYNEQFF | TGCAGCGTCGTAGGGAGTGCTGGACGGGGGGCTTACAATGAGCAGTTCTTC | TRBV29-1 | . | . | TRBJ2-1
CASSLDAARKGNEQFF | TGTGCCAGCAGCTTAGATGCAGCGCGTAAGGGGAATGAGCAGTTCTTC | TRBV7-2 | . | . | TRBJ2-1